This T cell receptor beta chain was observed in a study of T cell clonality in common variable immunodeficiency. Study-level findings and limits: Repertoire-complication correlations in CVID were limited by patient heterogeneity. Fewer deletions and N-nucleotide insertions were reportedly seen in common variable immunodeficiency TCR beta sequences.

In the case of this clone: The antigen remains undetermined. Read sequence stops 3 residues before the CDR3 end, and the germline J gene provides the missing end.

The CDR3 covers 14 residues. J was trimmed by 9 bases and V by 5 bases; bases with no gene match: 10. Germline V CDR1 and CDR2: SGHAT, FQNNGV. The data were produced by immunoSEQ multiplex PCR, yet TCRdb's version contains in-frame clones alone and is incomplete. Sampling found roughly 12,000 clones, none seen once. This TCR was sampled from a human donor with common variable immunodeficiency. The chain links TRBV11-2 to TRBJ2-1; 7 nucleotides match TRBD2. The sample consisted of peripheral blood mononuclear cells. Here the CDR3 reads CASSVGGGLSEQFF. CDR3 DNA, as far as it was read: TGTGCCAGCAGCGTGGGGGGGGGTCTTAGTGAG. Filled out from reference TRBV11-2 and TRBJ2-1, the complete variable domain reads EAGVAQSPRYKIIEKRQSVAFWCNPISGHATLYWYQQILGQGPKLLIQFQNNGVVDDSQLPKDRFSAERLKGVDSTLKIQPAKLEDSAVYLCASSVGGGLSEQFFGPGTRLTVL.